This T cell receptor beta chain appears in the sequencing data of a study of T cell repertoires and HLA-DP antigens. Study context: DNA input averaged about 220 ng in sorted CD137+CD4+ and 1,200 ng in pre-culture CD4+. Findings and limits, study-wide: No separate analysis of naive versus memory CD4+ cells was done.

TCRdb's table, derived via immunoSEQ multiplex PCR, lists solely in-frame clones and lacks some. The sample holds about 110,000 clones, 85% to 95% seen once. The V gene's germline CDR1 is DFQATT and CDR2 SNEGSKA (reference sequence). The CDR3 length is 11 residues. The V end was cut by 0 bases, the J end by 10 bases, with 7 bases between. Purity of the untouched CD4+ T cells was 95% to 98%. Remarks on this clone: Its matching antigen is unknown.

The chain joins TRBV20-1 to TRBJ2-1; D is possibly TRBD1 or TRBD2 (6 bases each). The TCR comes from a woman under 30 in good health and CMV-seronegative. Sample: CD4+ T cells from PBMCs. In DNA, the CDR3 is TGCAGTGCTAGAGAGGGGGGCGAGCAGTTCTTC. This translates into CSAREGGEQFF.